This T cell receptor (beta chain) derives from a study of vaccination effects on CD4 cells after COVID-19. Study-wide findings and caveats: The authors studied few convalescent patients and collected no early post-infection timepoints.

Here immunoSEQ multiplex PCR was the method, and the copy in TCRdb shows in-frame clones only, minus some. In the table there are 35,000 to 55,000 clones, around 66% of which are singletons. Regarding this clone: What it recognizes is unknown.

Trimming left V 2 bases short and J 1 base short, with 11 bases between. Germline lookup yields CDR1 MGHRA and CDR2 YSYEKL. There are 15 residues in the CDR3. ViraFEST assay sequencing came after antigen-specific CD4+ T cells were expanded with viral peptide pools. Once cultured for roughly 10 days, the cells underwent separation to obtain CD4+ T cells. This person caught SARS-CoV-2 sometime from March to December 2020, and PCR testing confirmed the infection. Peptides at roughly 10 ug/ml and IL-2 at 10 IU/ml were added to some 2 million PBMC per well. The specimen was CD4+ T cells from PBMCs cultured with a peptide pool, collected before COVID-19 vaccination. The genes are TRBV4-1 and TRBJ1-2; D not resolved. The source is a human donor who had a prior SARS-CoV-2 infection. The CDR3 sequence: CASSQLYTVNYGYTF. The CDR3 bases are TGCGCCAGCAGCCAACTCTACACGGTTAACTATGGCTACACCTTC.